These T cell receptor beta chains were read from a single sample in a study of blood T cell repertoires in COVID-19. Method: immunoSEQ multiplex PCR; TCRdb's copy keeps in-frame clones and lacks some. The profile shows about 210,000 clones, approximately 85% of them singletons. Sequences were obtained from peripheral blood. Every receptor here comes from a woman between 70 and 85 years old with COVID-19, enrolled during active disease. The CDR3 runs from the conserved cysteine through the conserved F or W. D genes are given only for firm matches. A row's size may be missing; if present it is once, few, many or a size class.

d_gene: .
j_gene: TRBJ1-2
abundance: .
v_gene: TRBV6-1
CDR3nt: TGTGCCAGCAGTGAGAATCCGGGGTTTTACACCTTC
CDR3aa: CASSENPGFYTF

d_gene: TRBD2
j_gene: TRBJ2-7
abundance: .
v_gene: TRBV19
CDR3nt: TGTGCCAGTAGTATTGGGGGGGACTCCTACGAGCAGTACTTC
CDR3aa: CASSIGGDSYEQYF

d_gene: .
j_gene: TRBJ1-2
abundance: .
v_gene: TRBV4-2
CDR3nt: TGTGCCAGCAGCCAAGATACCCACAGACCGGAGGGCTATGGCTACACCTTC
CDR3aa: CASSQDTHRPEGYGYTF

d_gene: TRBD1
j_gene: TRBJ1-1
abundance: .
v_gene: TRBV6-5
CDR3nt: TGTGCCACCGCGGACAGGGTCGGAACTGAAGCTTTCTTT
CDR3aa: CATADRVGTEAFF

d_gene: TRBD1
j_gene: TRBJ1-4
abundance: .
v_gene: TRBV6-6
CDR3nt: TGTGCCAGCAGGACTCAACAGGGGGCAGGGGTTGAAAAACTGTTTTTT
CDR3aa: CASRTQQGAGVEKLFF

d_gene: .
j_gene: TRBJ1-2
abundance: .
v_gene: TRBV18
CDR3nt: TGTGCCAGCTCAGCCACCACAGGGTATGGCTACACCTTC
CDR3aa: CASSATTGYGYTF

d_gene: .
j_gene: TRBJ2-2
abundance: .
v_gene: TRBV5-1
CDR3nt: TGCGCCAGCAGCTTGGCCCCCGGGACGAACACCGGGGAGCTGTTTTTT
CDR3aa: CASSLAPGTNTGELFF

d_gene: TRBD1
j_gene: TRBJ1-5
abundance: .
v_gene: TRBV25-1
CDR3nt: TGTGCCAGCAGCGGGACAGGGAGCAATCAGCCCCAGCATTTT
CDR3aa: CASSGTGSNQPQHF

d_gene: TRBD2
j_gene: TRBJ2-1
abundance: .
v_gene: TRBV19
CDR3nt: TGTGCCAGTACGACAGCGGGGGGGGTAATTTACAATGAGCAGTTCTTC
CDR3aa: CASTTAGGVIYNEQFF

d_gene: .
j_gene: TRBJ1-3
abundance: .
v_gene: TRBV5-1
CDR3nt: TGCGCCAGCACCCCCCGCAGGGCTGGTGGAAACACCATATATTTT
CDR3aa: CASTPRRAGGNTIYF

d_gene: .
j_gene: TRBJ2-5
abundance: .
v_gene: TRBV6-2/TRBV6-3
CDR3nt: TGTGCCAGCAGTCTATTACAGGGAGGGAAGACCCAGTACTTC
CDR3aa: CASSLLQGGKTQYF

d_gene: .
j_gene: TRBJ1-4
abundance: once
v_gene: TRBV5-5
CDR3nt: TGTGCCAGCAGCGCAACCGGACTGCAGAATGAAAAACTGTTTTTT
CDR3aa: CASSATGLQNEKLFF

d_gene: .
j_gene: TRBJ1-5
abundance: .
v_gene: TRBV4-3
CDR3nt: TGCGCCAGCAGCCAAGATTGGGGAGGGGATAATCAGCCCCAGCATTTT
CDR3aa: CASSQDWGGDNQPQHF

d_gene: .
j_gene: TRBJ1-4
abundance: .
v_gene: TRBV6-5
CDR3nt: TGTGCCAGCAGAAACAGGGTTTTAGCTAATGAAAAACTGTTTTTT
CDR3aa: CASRNRVLANEKLFF

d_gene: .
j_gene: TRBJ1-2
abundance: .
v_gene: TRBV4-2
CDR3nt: TGTGCCAGCAGCCAAGAGCGTCAGGGCTATGGCTACACCTTC
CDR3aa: CASSQERQGYGYTF

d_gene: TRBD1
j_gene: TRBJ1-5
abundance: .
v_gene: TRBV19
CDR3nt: TGTGCCAGTAGTATCTTAGGGACAGCTTATAGCAATCAGCCCCAGCATTTT
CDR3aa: CASSILGTAYSNQPQHF

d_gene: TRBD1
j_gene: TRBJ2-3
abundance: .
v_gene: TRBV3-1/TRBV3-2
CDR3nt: TGTGCCAGCAGCCAAGCTCAGGGGGCCGAAGATACGCAGTATTTT
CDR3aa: CASSQAQGAEDTQYF

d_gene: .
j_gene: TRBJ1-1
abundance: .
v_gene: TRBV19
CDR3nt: TGTGCCAGTAGTAAACCGGGACAGAACACTGAAGCTTTCTTT
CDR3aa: CASSKPGQNTEAFF

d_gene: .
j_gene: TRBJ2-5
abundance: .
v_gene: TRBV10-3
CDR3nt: TGTGCCATCAGTGAGTCGTCCAGGGCGAACCAAGAGACCCAGTACTTC
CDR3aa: CAISESSRANQETQYF

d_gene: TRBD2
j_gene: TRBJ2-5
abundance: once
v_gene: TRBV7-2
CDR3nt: TGTGCCAGCAGCTCAGCTGCGGGGGGGCGGGAGACCCAGTACTTC
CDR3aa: CASSSAAGGRETQYF

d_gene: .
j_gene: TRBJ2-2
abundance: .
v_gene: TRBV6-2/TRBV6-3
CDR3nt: TGTGCCAGCAGTTACTCGAAATTCACAGGCCGCACCGGGGAGCTGTTTTTT
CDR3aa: CASSYSKFTGRTGELFF

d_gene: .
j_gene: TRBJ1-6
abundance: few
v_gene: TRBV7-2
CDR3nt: TGTGCCAGCAGCTTAGTTTTGGGGGCGAAGAATTCACCCCTCCACTTT
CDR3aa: CASSLVLGAKNSPLHF

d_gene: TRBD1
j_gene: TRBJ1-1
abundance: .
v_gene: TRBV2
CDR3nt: TGTGCCAGCAGTGCCCAGGGGGAGGTGGCCATGAACACTGAAGCTTTCTTT
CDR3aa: CASSAQGEVAMNTEAFF

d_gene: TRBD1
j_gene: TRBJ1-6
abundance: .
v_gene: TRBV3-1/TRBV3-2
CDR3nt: TGTGCCAGCAGCCAACAACAGGGGTTCTATAATTCACCCCTCCACTTT
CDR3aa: CASSQQQGFYNSPLHF

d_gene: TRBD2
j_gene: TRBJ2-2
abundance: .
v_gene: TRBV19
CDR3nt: TGTGCCGCCCGGACTAGCGTAGGCGGGGAGCTGTTTTTT
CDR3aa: CAARTSVGGELFF

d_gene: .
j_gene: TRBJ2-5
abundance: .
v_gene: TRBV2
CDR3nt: TGTGCCAGCCGGTTCAGGGTAAAAGAGACCCAGTACTTC
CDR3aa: CASRFRVKETQYF

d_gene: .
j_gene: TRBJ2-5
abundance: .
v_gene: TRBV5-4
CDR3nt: TGTGCCAGCAGCTGGGGACTGGGGGAGGTCCAAGAGACCCAGTACTTC
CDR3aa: CASSWGLGEVQETQYF

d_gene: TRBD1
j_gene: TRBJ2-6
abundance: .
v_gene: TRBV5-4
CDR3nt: TGTGCCAGCAGCCACCAGGGACAGTTCGCTGGGGCCAACGTCCTGACTTTC
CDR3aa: CASSHQGQFAGANVLTF

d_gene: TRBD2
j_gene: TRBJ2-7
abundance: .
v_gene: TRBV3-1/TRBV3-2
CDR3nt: TGTGCCAGCAGCCCCGGGAGGGCACCCTACGAGCAGTACTTC
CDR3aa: CASSPGRAPYEQYF

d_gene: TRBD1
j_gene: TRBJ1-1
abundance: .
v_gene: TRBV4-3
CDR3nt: TGCGCCAGCAGCCGCTACGGACAGGGCGGTTGGACTGAAGCTTTCTTT
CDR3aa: CASSRYGQGGWTEAFF

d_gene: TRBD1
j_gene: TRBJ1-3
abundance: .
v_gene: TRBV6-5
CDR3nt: TGTGCCAGCAGACGGACAGGGAACGAAGAAAACACCATATATTTT
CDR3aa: CASRRTGNEENTIYF

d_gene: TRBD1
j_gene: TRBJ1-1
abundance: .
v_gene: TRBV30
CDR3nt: TGTGCCTGGTGTCGAGGACAGGCGAACACTGAAGCTTTCTTT
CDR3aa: CAWCRGQANTEAFF

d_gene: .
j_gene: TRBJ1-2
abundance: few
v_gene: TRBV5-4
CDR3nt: TGTGCCAGCAGCTTTGTACAGGAATATGGCTACACCTTC
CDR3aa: CASSFVQEYGYTF

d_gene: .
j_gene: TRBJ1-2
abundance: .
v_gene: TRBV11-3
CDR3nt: TGTGCCAGCAGCTCTAACAGGGATTCCGATGGCTACACCTTC
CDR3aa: CASSSNRDSDGYTF

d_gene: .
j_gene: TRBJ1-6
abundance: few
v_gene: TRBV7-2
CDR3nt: TGTGCCAGCAGCTTAAAAGGGCGGAGGGATAATTCACCCCTCCACTTT
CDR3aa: CASSLKGRRDNSPLHF

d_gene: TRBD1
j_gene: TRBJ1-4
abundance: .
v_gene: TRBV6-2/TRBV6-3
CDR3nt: TGTGCCAGCAGTTCCCCGGACAGGAGTAATGAAAAACTGTTTTTT
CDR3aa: CASSSPDRSNEKLFF

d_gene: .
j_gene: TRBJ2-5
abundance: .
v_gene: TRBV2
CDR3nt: TGTGCCAGCCGACAGGAGGTGGGAGAGACCCAGTACTTC
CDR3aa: CASRQEVGETQYF

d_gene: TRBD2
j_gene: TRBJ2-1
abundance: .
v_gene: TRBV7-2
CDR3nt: TGTGCCAGCAGCTCGTTAGCGGGAGGGCCGTATGAGCAGTTCTTC
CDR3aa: CASSSLAGGPYEQFF

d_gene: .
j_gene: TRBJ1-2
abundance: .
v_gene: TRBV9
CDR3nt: TGTGCCAGCAGCGGACTCAACTATGGCTACACCTTC
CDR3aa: CASSGLNYGYTF

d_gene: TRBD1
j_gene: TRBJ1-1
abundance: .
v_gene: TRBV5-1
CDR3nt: TGCGCCAGCAGCACTGGGACAGGGGTGAACACTGAAGCTTTCTTT
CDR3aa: CASSTGTGVNTEAFF

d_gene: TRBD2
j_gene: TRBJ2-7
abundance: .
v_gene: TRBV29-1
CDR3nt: TGCAGCGTTGAGGATGGCAGGGCGGGAGGCGAGCAGTACTTC
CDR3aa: CSVEDGRAGGEQYF

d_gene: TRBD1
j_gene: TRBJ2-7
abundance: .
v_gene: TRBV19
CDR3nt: TGTGCCAGTAGTATTGGAGCAGGGGGAACCTACGAGCAGTACTTC
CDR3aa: CASSIGAGGTYEQYF

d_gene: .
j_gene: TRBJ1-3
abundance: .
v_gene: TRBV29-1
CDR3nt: TGCAGCGTTGTGAGGGACTTGGACACCATATATTTT
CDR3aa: CSVVRDLDTIYF

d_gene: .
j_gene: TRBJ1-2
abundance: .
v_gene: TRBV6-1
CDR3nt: TGTGCCAGCAGTGAAGCTGTACTGCCTCGAACCTCTAACTATGGCTACACCTTC
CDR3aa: CASSEAVLPRTSNYGYTF

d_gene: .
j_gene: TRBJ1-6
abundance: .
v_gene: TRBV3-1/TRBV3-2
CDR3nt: TGTGCCAGCAGCCAACAAATAGGCGGGTCACCCCTCCACTTT
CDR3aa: CASSQQIGGSPLHF

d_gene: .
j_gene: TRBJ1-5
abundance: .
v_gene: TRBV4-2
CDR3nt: TGTGCCAGCAGCCAAGACCAGGGTGAATGGGGCAATCAGCCCCAGCATTTT
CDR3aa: CASSQDQGEWGNQPQHF

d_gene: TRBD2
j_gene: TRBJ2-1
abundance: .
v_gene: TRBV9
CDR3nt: TGTGCCAGCAGCGTAGCCCATGCGGGGGGCTCCTACAATGAGCAGTTCTTC
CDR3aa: CASSVAHAGGSYNEQFF

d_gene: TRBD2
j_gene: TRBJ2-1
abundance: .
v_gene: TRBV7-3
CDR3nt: TGTGCCAGCAGCTTAGGCGGGGACTACGCAAATGAGCAGTTCTTC
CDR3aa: CASSLGGDYANEQFF

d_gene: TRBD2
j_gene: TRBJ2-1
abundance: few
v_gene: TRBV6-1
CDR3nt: TGTGCCAGCAGTGACTTTAGCGGGGGGGGCTCCTACAATGAGCAGTTCTTC
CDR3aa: CASSDFSGGGSYNEQFF

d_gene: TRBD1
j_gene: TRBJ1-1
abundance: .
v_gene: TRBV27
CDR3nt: TGTGCCAGCAGTAAAAGGGACAGGGATTGGATTGAAGCTTTCTTT
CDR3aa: CASSKRDRDWIEAFF

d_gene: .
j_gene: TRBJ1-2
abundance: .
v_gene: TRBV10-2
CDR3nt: TGCGCCAGCAGTGAGTCGACTGCCACCTATGGCTACACCTTC
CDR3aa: CASSESTATYGYTF

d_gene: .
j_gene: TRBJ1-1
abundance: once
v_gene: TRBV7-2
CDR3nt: TGTGCCAGCAGCTTTAGAGGGGGGAACACTGAAGCTTTCTTT
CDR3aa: CASSFRGGNTEAFF

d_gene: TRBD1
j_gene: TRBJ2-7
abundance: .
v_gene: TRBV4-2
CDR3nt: TGTGCCAGCAGCCATAGGACCGGGACAGACCTCTTTTCCGAGCAGTACTTC
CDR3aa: CASSHRTGTDLFSEQYF

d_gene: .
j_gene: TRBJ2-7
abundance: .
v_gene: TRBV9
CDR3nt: TGTGCCAGCAGCCCAACAACTACCTCCTACGAGCAGTACTTC
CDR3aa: CASSPTTTSYEQYF

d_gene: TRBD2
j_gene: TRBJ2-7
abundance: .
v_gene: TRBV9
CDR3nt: TGTGCCAGCAGCGTAGGGTTGTCTAGCGGGGGGTCCTACGAGCAGTACTTC
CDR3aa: CASSVGLSSGGSYEQYF